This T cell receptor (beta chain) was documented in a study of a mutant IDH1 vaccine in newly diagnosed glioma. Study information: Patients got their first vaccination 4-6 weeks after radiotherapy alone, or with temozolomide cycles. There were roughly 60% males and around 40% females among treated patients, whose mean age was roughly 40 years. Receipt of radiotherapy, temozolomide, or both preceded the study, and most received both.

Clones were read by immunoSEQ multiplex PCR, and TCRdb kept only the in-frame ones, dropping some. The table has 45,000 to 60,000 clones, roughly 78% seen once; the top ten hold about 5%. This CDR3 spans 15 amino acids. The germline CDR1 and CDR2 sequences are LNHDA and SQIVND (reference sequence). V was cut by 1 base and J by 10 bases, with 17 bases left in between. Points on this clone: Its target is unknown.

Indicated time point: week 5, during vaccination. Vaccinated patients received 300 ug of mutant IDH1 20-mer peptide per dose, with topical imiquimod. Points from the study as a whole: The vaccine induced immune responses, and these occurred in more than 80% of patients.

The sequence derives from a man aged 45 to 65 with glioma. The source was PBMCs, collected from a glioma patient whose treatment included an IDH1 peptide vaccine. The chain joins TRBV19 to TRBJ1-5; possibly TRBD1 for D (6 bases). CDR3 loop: CASSIGQAPRGPQHF. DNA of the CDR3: TGTGCCAGTAGTATAGGACAGGCCCCCCGGGGCCCCCAGCATTTT. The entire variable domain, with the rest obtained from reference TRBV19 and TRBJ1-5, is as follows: DGGITQSPKYLFRKEGQNVTLSCEQNLNHDAMYWYRQDPGQGLRLIYYSQIVNDFQKGDIAEGYSVSREKKESFPLTVTSAQKNPTAFYLCASSIGQAPRGPQHFGDGTRLSIL.